This entry lists 30 T cell receptor beta chains sequenced from one sample in a study of shared clonotypes between healthy human individuals. Here immunoSEQ multiplex PCR was the method, and the copy in TCRdb shows in-frame clones only, minus some. The table has about 980,000 clones, 60% to 85% seen once; the top ten hold approximately 1.5%. The source material was memory CD4+ T cells sorted from blood. As to subset: CD45RA-negative fraction. The receptors were gathered from a man aged 18 to 29 in good health.

V usage is TRBV29-1 and J usage is TRBJ1-1; no clear D gene. V was shortened by 0 bases and J by 5 bases, with 10 bases between the two germline ends. Germline assignment: CDR1 SQVTM and CDR2 ANQGSEA. The CDR3 runs to 13 residues. The CDR3 sequence: CSVEDNGRTEAFF. The CDR3 DNA follows: TGCAGCGTTGAAGATAACGGTAGAACTGAAGCTTTCTTT.

The chain carries TRBV9 and TRBJ1-6; tentatively, D is TRBD1 (6 bases). V was pared by 0 bases and J by 7 bases, with 8 bases between. There are 14 residues in the CDR3. Per germline, CDR1 SGDLS and CDR2 YYNGEE. CDR3 coding DNA: TGTGCCAGCAGCGTAGACAGGGAAAATTCACCCCTCCACTTT. It encodes CASSVDRENSPLHF.

The gene calls are TRBV25-1 and TRBJ1-1, with D possibly being TRBD1 (6 bases). The CDR3 runs 15 residues. With 3 bases removed from V and 1 base from J, the gap between germline ends came to 12 bases. Per germline, CDR1 MGHDK and CDR2 SYGVNS. CDR3 nucleotide sequence: TGTGCCAGCAGTGATGGGGGACACCAGAACACTGAAGCTTTCTTT. Translated: CASSDGGHQNTEAFF.

Many counts were recorded for this clone. The chain recombines TRBV12-5 with TRBJ2-7; TRBD1 aligns across 9 bases. The germline V gene has CDR1 LGHNT and CDR2 FRNRAP. This CDR3 has 14 residues. V lost 5 bases, J lost 8 bases, and 10 bases stayed unmatched. CDR3 DNA sequence: TGTGCTAGTGGTAACCGGGACAGGGAAAGAAAGCAGTACTTC. Protein: CASGNRDRERKQYF.

This chain joins TRBV28 and TRBJ1-5; D gene uncertain. Between the trimmed V and J ends, which lost 2 bases and 5 bases, there was a span of 7 bases. This CDR3 contains 13 residues. Germline-derived CDR1 and CDR2 are MDHEN and SYDVKM. DNA of the CDR3: TGTGCCAGCAGTTTAGGGAGAGATCAGCCCCAGCATTTT. This encodes CASSLGRDQPQHF.

The CDR3 DNA sequence: TGTGCCAGCGGGCAAGGACGGTCTGTCTATGGCTACACCTTC. This gives the protein CASGQGRSVYGYTF. The chain carries TRBV2 and TRBJ1-2; no reliable D call. The CDR3 spans 14 residues. The germline V and J ends were trimmed by 8 bases and 4 bases, with 17 bases remaining between them. Germline loops: CDR1 SNHLY, CDR2 FYNNEI.

J is TRBJ1-2 and V is TRBV28, with unresolved D. The CDR3 length is 12 residues. V shed 11 bases and J shed 3 bases, with 13 bases lying between them. Germline-derived CDR1 and CDR2 are MDHEN and SYDVKM. CDR3 sequence (DNA): TGTGCCGCCCAAAATTCGGACTATGGCTACACCTTC. Its translation: CAAQNSDYGYTF.

On this clone: At the DNA level, this CDR3 is encoded by other sequences in the same sample as well. This chain connects TRBV27 to TRBJ1-6; a weak D match, TRBD1 (5 bases). CDR3 size: 15 residues. CDR1 MNHEY and CDR2 SMNVEV come from the germline V gene (reference sequence). Trimming removed 3 bases at V and 7 bases at J, with 13 bases between. The CDR3 loop is CASSLRGWGNSPLHF. DNA for the CDR3: TGTGCCAGCAGTTTGCGGGGGTGGGGGAATTCACCCCTCCACTTT.

This chain links TRBV5-1 with TRBJ2-5; the match to TRBD2 covers 7 bases. The ends lost 4 bases at V and 4 bases at J; junction bases unmatched: 7. The CDR3 runs to 14 residues. Germline V gives CDR1 SGHRS, CDR2 YFSETQ. Written as DNA, the CDR3 is TGCGCCAGCAGCCTCCGGGTAGCGGGAGAGACCCAGTACTTC. This sequence encodes CASSLRVAGETQYF.

The V call is TRBV30, the J call TRBJ2-4; unclear D gene. Per germline, CDR1 GTSNPN and CDR2 SVGIG (reference sequence). Deletions cut 2 bases from V and 2 bases from J, with 13 bases between. CDR3 length: 15 residues. The CDR3 DNA reads TGTGCCTGGAGTAAATTCCCCAGTACCAAAAACATTCAGTACTTC. Its translation is CAWSKFPSTKNIQYF.

This chain links TRBV7-8 with TRBJ2-7; 12 nucleotides line up with TRBD2. CDR3 size: 15 residues. J gave up 5 bases and V 2 bases, and 4 bases lay outside the gene matches. The germline CDR1 and CDR2 sequences are SGHVS and FQNEAQ. CDR3 loop: CASSLLGLAGHEQYF. As DNA, the CDR3 is TGTGCCAGCAGCTTATTGGGACTAGCGGGTCACGAGCAGTACTTC.

The J gene is TRBJ1-4, the V gene TRBV29-1; TRBD1 matches 9 bases. The CDR3 has 15 amino acids. Looked up from germline, CDR1 is SQVTM and CDR2 is ANQGSEA. The J segment lost 3 bases and the V segment lost 7 bases, leaving 9 bases of the junction unmatched. The CDR3 reads CSAEGQGGPNEKLFF. CDR3 DNA: TGCAGCGCTGAGGGACAGGGAGGACCTAATGAAAAACTGTTTTTT.

This clone was counted once. This sample includes further DNA sequences coding for the same CDR3. The J gene is TRBJ2-2, the V gene TRBV7-3, with 7 bases identical to TRBD1. Germline V gives CDR1 SGHTA, CDR2 FQGTGA. The V segment lost 5 bases and the J segment 6 bases; nucleotides outside the gene matches: 3. There are 13 residues in the CDR3. CDR3 DNA sequence: TGTGCCAGCAGCCTAGGGGGCGCCGGGGAGCTGTTTTTT. It encodes CASSLGGAGELFF.

This chain uses TRBV5-1 with TRBJ1-1; no clear D gene. Germline lookup yields CDR1 SGHRS and CDR2 YFSETQ. V dropped 4 bases and J dropped 10 bases, with 17 bases sitting between them. The CDR3 runs to 13 residues. The CDR3 region has the DNA TGCGCCAGCAGCCCGGAAGGTACCCTTCGAGCTTTCTTT. Translating gives CASSPEGTLRAFF.

This clone was seen only a few times. This chain links TRBV5-1 with TRBJ1-1; D call uncertain. V was pared by 0 bases and J by 7 bases, with 16 bases between. The CDR3 consists of 15 residues. Germline CDR1 and CDR2: SGHRS and YFSETQ. In DNA form, the CDR3 reads TGCGCCAGCAGCTTGGAAGGCTCGGGCCTGGGTGAAGCTTTCTTT. This gives the protein CASSLEGSGLGEAFF.

The rearrangement joins TRBV5-1 to TRBJ1-2; weak D call: TRBD1 (6 bases). Germline CDR1 SGHRS, CDR2 YFSETQ. This CDR3 spans 15 amino acids. The V end was cut by 4 bases, the J end by 4 bases, with 17 bases between. The CDR3 DNA reads as TGCGCCAGCAGCGTACAGGGAACCCAGATCTATGGCTACACCTTC. This sequence encodes CASSVQGTQIYGYTF.

The chain recombines TRBV28 with TRBJ1-4; unclear D gene. Looked up from germline, CDR1 is MDHEN and CDR2 is SYDVKM. The CDR3 is made up of 13 amino acids. V shed 6 bases and J shed 3 bases, with 8 bases lying between them. The CDR3 DNA reads as TGTGCCAGCAGAGCTGGAGCTAATGAAAAACTGTTTTTT. Translated, it gives CASRAGANEKLFF.

J is TRBJ2-4 and V is TRBV19, with 8 bases matching TRBD1. V shed 5 bases and J 6 bases; nucleotides not matched to a gene: 3. Germline CDR1 is LNHDA and CDR2 is SQIVND (reference sequence). The CDR3 consists of 13 residues. CDR3 nucleotide sequence: TGTGCCAGTAGTGGGACAGGCCTAAACATTCAGTACTTC. Translated: CASSGTGLNIQYF.

This chain links TRBV28 with TRBJ2-7; D possibly corresponds to TRBD1 (5 bases). Between the trimmed V and J ends, which lost 7 bases and 0 bases, there was a span of 19 bases. Germline V gives CDR1 MDHEN, CDR2 SYDVKM. The CDR3 is 16 residues long. CDR3 sequence (DNA): TGTGCCAGCACCTCTTTGTGGGGCAGGAGCTCCTACGAGCAGTACTTC. Its protein product is CASTSLWGRSSYEQYF.

The V and J genes are TRBV5-1 and TRBJ2-5, with TRBD1 identical over 9 bases. Germline loops: CDR1 SGHRS, CDR2 YFSETQ. V lost 0 bases and J lost 0; bases outside the gene matches: 0. CDR3 length: 15 amino acids. For the CDR3, the DNA is TGCGCCAGCAGCTTGGGGGACAGGGACCAAGAGACCCAGTACTTC. Translated: CASSLGDRDQETQYF. The full variable domain, with the rest looked up from reference TRBV5-1 and TRBJ2-5, is KAGVTQTPRYLIKTRGQQVTLSCSPISGHRSVSWYQQTPGQGLQFLFEYFSETQRNKGNFPGRFSGRQFSNSRSEMNVSTLELGDSALYLCASSLGDRDQETQYFGPGTRLLVL.

The chain is built from TRBV6-5 and TRBJ1-2; TRBD1 aligns across 8 bases. Looked up from germline, CDR1 is MNHEY and CDR2 is SVGAGI. J gave up 7 bases and V 8 bases, and 6 bases lay outside the gene matches. This CDR3 is 12 amino acids long. The CDR3 reads CASGQGLGGYTF. In DNA, the CDR3 is TGTGCCAGCGGACAGGGATTGGGTGGCTACACCTTC.

This chain joins TRBV11-2 and TRBJ2-7; 7 bases line up with TRBD2. CDR1 is SGHAT, CDR2 FQNNGV, per germline. This CDR3 comprises 15 residues. The V and J ends lost 4 bases and 9 bases, in that order; junction bases with no gene match: 15. The CDR3 sequence is CASSSAGTVVGWQYF. For the CDR3, the DNA is TGTGCCAGCAGCTCAGCGGGAACAGTAGTCGGTTGGCAGTACTTC.

This clone was counted a few times. The rearrangement uses TRBV28 and TRBJ1-2; 8 nucleotides agree with TRBD1. V gave up 5 bases and J gave up 4 bases; unmatched junction bases: 9. From germline, CDR1 is MDHEN and CDR2 SYDVKM. This CDR3 has 15 residues. This CDR3 reads CASSPLGQGGYGYTF. The CDR3 coding sequence is TGTGCCAGCAGTCCCCTAGGACAGGGCGGCTATGGCTACACCTTC.

The gene calls are TRBV7-2 and TRBJ1-4; 7 bases are a match to TRBD1. The length of the CDR3 is 15 residues. Germline loops: CDR1 SGHTA, CDR2 FQGNSA. The ends lost 5 bases at V and 7 bases at J; junction bases unmatched: 10. CDR3 bases: TGTGCCAGCAGCCCGAGACAGGGTGGGAGTGAAAAACTGTTTTTT. It translates to CASSPRQGGSEKLFF.

This clone was seen a few times. This chain joins TRBV7-9 and TRBJ1-2; the match to TRBD1 covers 7 bases. Looked up from germline, CDR1 is SEHNR and CDR2 is FQNEAQ (reference sequence). Trimming removed 5 bases from V and 2 bases from J; junction bases left unmatched: 5. The CDR3 has 14 amino acids. The CDR3 nucleotides are TGTGCCAGCAGCATGACAGGGATCAACTATGGCTACACCTTC. Protein sequence: CASSMTGINYGYTF.

The chain links TRBV19 to TRBJ2-3; 11 bases match TRBD2. The V gene's germline CDR1 is LNHDA and CDR2 SQIVND (reference sequence). The length of the CDR3 is 13 residues. The trim removed 7 bases at V and 5 bases at J, leaving 2 bases unmatched. CDR3 protein: CASTGTSGDTQYF. CDR3 coding DNA: TGTGCCAGTACTGGGACTAGCGGAGATACGCAGTATTTT.

This chain connects TRBV28 to TRBJ2-7, with D possibly being TRBD1 or TRBD2 (5 bases each). Germline V gene lookup returns CDR1 MDHEN and CDR2 SYDVKM. This CDR3 is 14 amino acids long. Trimming pared 7 bases from V and 4 bases from J, leaving 17 bases between. The DNA for the CDR3 is TGTGCCAGCACCACGTTGGGGGTCGCGTACGAGCAGTACTTC. Translating it yields CASTTLGVAYEQYF.

The gene calls are TRBV28 and TRBJ1-6; D remains unclear. With 7 bases removed from V and 9 bases from J, the gap between germline ends came to 10 bases. Germline V gives CDR1 MDHEN, CDR2 SYDVKM. The CDR3 has 12 residues. CDR3 protein: CASTTTGSPLHF. In nucleotides, the CDR3 is TGTGCCAGCACCACAACCGGTTCACCCCTCCACTTT.

The CDR3 nucleotides are TGTGCCAGCGGGGTGTCTGGGGCCAACGTCCTGACTTTC. Translated, it gives CASGVSGANVLTF. V and J are TRBV19 and TRBJ2-6, with a possible D match to TRBD2 (5 bases). The CDR3 runs to 13 residues. V was pared by 9 bases and J by 1 base, with 7 bases between. The V gene's germline CDR1 is LNHDA and CDR2 SQIVND (reference sequence).

This clone occurred a few times. V gene TRBV6-1 combines with J gene TRBJ2-2; 8 nucleotides agree with TRBD1. V gave up 7 bases and J gave up 1 base; unmatched junction bases: 5. CDR1 and CDR2 (germline): MNHNS, SASEGT. There are 15 residues in the CDR3. The CDR3 nucleotides read TGTGCCAGCACCGCAGGGGGCTGGAACACCGGGGAGCTGTTTTTT. Its protein product is CASTAGGWNTGELFF.